What follows is one T cell receptor beta chain and its context. The data originate from a study of blood T cell repertoires in COVID-19. Generated by immunoSEQ multiplex PCR, the TCRdb table keeps only in-frame clones and is missing some. The table lists roughly 74,000 clones, 84% of them singletons, with 36% in the top ten. The V gene's germline CDR1 is MGHDK and CDR2 SYGVNS. With 6 bases removed from V and 2 bases from J, the gap between germline ends came to 15 bases. There are 15 residues in the CDR3. The clonotype originates from a man in his 70s with acute or convalescent COVID-19. The chain couples TRBV25-1 to TRBJ2-3; D not certain. Sequences were obtained from peripheral blood. In DNA form, the CDR3 reads TGTGCCAGCAGCCGGTCGAGGTTGGACACAGATACGCAGTATTTT. Encoded protein: CASSRSRLDTDTQYF.